Many counts were recorded for the clone carrying this T cell receptor beta chain. The antigen remains unidentified. The template used for profiling TCR beta VDJ and CDR3 was genomic DNA. TCRdb ran MiXCR on the reads and lists one entry per CDR3 protein. The table lists 180,000 or so distinct CDR3 sequences, 45% to 55% of them singletons, with roughly 1.1% in the top ten. The data stem from a study of CD8+CD57+ T cells in acquired aplastic anemia. Study context: Each DNA sample taken from sorted CD4+ and CD8+ cells came to 3.2 ug on average.

Study results and caveats: Patients and controls were not found to differ significantly in CD8+ Simpson's diversity. The study identified roughly 29 CD8+ CDR3 sequences shared by patients and controls.

Selection for sequencing was limited to patients who had shown CD8+CD57+ cell expansion by flow cytometry. When blood sampling took place, the patients had received no therapy. V lost 2 bases to trimming and J lost 5 bases, with 12 bases between them. There are 14 residues in the CDR3. CDR1 is SGHTA and CDR2 is FQGTGA in the germline V gene. This TCR derives from a human donor with aplastic anemia. The sequencing sample was made of sorted CD4+, CD8+, or CD8+CD57+ T cells (not recorded which) from PBMCs. This chain uses TRBV7-3 with TRBJ1-1; maybe TRBD1 (5 bases). The CDR3 protein is CASSLSRVGTEAFF. The CDR3 nucleotides read TGTGCCAGCAGCTTATCCAGGGTTGGGACTGAAGCTTTCTTT.